The next 10 T cell receptor beta chains were all read from a single sample in a study of blood T cells in healthy people across ages. A sample-barcoded 5' primer and a J-beta primer mix were used in a second PCR of roughly 7 to 11 cycles. TCRdb processed the 5' RACE reads anew with MiXCR; each CDR3 protein has one entry. The data contain about 930,000 distinct CDR3 sequences, approximately 32% of them seen just once; the ten biggest clones take up 10%. These data are also associated with another study on T cells of mothers and their children.

Material for sequencing was blood. These receptors were taken from a woman in her thirties or forties in good health.

This clonotype was detected only a few times. This chain connects TRBV28 to TRBJ1-1, with D possibly TRBD1 on 5 matching bases. The ends were cut back, 6 bases at V and 1 base at J, with 12 bases in the middle. Per the germline V gene, CDR1 is MDHEN and CDR2 is SYDVKM. CDR3 size: 14 residues. CDR3 in amino acids: CASRSLQGNTEAFF. CDR3 nucleotide sequence: TGTGCCAGCAGATCTCTCCAGGGGAACACTGAAGCTTTCTTT.

This clonotype has only a few counts. The chain has TRBV12-3 or TRBV12-4 and TRBJ2-4; weak D call: TRBD1 (5 bases). This CDR3 spans 14 amino acids. V gave up 5 bases and J gave up 1 base, with 9 bases separating them. The CDR3 spells CASSAGMAKNIQYF. The CDR3 nucleotides read TGTGCCAGCAGTGCAGGGATGGCCAAAAACATTCAGTACTTC.

This clonotype was observed a handful of times. The chain couples TRBV2 to TRBJ1-1; D may be TRBD1 (6 bases). Trimming cost V 1 base and J 7 bases, with 16 bases left between them. Germline V gene lookup returns CDR1 SNHLY and CDR2 FYNNEI. The CDR3 is made up of 15 amino acids. CDR3 sequence: CASSEGNRGRGEAFF. CDR3 nucleotides: TGTGCCAGCAGTGAAGGAAACCGGGGGCGAGGTGAAGCTTTCTTT.

This clonotype was counted between two and nine times. The chain uses TRBV28 and TRBJ2-2; no reliable D call. V lost 8 bases and J 4 bases, leaving 14 bases between the germline ends. This CDR3 is built from 14 residues. Germline assignment: CDR1 MDHEN and CDR2 SYDVKM. The CDR3 region is CASPPAGVTGELFF. CDR3 DNA: TGTGCCAGCCCCCCGGCTGGGGTCACCGGGGAGCTGTTTTTT.

J is TRBJ2-2 and V is TRBV7-3; 12 nucleotides line up with TRBD2. V lost 2 bases, J lost 6 bases, and 1 base stayed unmatched. Per the germline V gene, CDR1 is SGHTA and CDR2 is FQGTGA. The CDR3 consists of 15 residues. The CDR3 DNA reads as TGTGCCAGCAGCTTACTAGCGGGGGGGCCCGGGGAGCTGTTTTTT. Residues: CASSLLAGGPGELFF.

A word on this clonotype: The junction shows a germline mismatch at one end, possibly a read error. The chain recombines TRBV27 with TRBJ2-7; D is unclear. Germline CDR1 MNHEY, CDR2 SMNVEV (reference sequence). This CDR3 comprises 14 residues. CDR3 nucleotides: TGTGCCAGCAGGGTTACAGACATCTCCCACGAGCAGTACTTC. Amino acid sequence: CASRVTDISHEQYF.

This clonotype has a handful of counts. This rearrangement joins TRBV4-1 to TRBJ2-5; 12 bases map to TRBD1. The CDR3 extends over 19 amino acids. V gave up 3 bases and J gave up 0 bases; unmatched junction bases: 11. From germline, CDR1 is MGHRA and CDR2 YSYEKL. DNA for the CDR3: TGCGCCAGCAGCCACACACCGGGACAGGGGGCAGTGGACCAAGAGACCCAGTACTTC. It yields the protein CASSHTPGQGAVDQETQYF.

This clonotype was counted ten times or more. The rearrangement links TRBV12-3 or TRBV12-4 to TRBJ2-1; D is ambiguous. This CDR3 region has 14 residues. Trimming shortened V by 10 bases and J by 4 bases, and 17 bases separated the two germline ends. The CDR3 sequence is CATQSTNHYNEQFF. CDR3 sequence (DNA): TGTGCCACCCAGTCTACTAACCATTACAATGAGCAGTTCTTC.

As concerns this clonotype: Since a much larger clone is just one base distant, this may be a read error. This sequence joins TRBV20-1 and TRBJ2-3; tentative D call: TRBD2 (5 bases). The CDR3 consists of 15 residues. The germline V gene encodes CDR1 DFQATT and CDR2 SNEGSKA (reference sequence). As DNA, the CDR3 is TGCAGTACTAGAGATTGGCGTACGTCCACAGATACGCAGTATTTT. Encoded protein: CSTRDWRTSTDTQYF.

This clonotype appeared many times. The chain uses TRBV14 and TRBJ2-3, with no clear D. V dropped 0 bases and J dropped 4 bases, with 8 bases sitting between them. The CDR3 extends over 14 amino acids. Germline V CDR1 and CDR2: SGHDN, FVKESK. CDR3 sequence: CASSQDLTADTQYF. The CDR3 DNA reads TGTGCCAGCAGCCAAGATTTGACCGCAGATACGCAGTATTTT.